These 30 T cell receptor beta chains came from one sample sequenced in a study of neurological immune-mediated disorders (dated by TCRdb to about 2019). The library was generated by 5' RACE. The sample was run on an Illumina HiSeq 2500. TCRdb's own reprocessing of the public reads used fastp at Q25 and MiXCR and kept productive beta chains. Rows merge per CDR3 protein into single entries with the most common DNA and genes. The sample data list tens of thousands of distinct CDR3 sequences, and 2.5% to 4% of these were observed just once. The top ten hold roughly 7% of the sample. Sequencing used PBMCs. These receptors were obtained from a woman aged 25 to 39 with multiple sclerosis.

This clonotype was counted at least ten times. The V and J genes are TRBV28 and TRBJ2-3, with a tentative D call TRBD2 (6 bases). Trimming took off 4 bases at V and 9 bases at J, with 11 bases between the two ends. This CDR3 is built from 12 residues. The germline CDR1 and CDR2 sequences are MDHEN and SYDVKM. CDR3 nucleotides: TGTGCCAGCAGTTCTGACCGGGGGACGCAGTATTTT. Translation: CASSSDRGTQYF.

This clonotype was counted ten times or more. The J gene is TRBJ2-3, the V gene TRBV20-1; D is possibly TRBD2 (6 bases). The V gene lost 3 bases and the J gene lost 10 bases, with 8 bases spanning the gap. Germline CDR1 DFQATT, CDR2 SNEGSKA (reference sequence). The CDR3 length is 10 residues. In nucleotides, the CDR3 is TGCAGTGCTAGTCCGGGAGCGCAGTATTTT. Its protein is CSASPGAQYF.

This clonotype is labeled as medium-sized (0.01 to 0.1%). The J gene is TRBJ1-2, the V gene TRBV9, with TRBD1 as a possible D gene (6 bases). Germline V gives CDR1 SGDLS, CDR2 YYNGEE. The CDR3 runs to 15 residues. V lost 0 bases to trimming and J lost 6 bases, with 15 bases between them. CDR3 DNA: TGTGCCAGCAGCGTAGGGAAGGGGACAACTGATGGCTACACCTTC. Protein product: CASSVGKGTTDGYTF.

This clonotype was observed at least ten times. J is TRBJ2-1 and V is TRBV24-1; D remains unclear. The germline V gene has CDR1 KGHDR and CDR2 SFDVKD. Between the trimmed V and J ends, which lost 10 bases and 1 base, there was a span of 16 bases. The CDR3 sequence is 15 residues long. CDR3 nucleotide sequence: TGTGCCACTGCCTCGAACCCTGGGTCCTACAATGAGCAGTTCTTC. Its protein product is CATASNPGSYNEQFF.

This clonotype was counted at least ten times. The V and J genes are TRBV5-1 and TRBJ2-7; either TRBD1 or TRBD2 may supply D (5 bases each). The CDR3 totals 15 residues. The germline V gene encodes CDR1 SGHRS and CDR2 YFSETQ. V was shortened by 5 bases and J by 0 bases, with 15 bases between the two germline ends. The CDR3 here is CASRAGSYSSYEQYF. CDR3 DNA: TGCGCCAGCAGGGCAGGGAGCTATAGCTCCTACGAGCAGTACTTC.

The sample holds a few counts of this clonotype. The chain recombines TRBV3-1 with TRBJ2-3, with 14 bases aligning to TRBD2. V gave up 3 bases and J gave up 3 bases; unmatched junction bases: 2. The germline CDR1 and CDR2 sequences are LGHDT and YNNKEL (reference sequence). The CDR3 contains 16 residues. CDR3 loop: CASSHGTSGSTDTQYF. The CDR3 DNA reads TGTGCCAGCAGCCACGGGACTAGCGGGAGTACAGATACGCAGTATTTT.

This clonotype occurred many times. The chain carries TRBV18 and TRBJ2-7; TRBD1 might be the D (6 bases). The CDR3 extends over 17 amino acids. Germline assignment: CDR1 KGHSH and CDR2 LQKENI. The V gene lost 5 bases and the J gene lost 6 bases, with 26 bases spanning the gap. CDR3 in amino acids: CASSSSRPGTGTSEQYF. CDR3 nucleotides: TGTGCCAGCTCAAGTTCCCGACCCGGCACAGGGACATCCGAGCAGTACTTC.

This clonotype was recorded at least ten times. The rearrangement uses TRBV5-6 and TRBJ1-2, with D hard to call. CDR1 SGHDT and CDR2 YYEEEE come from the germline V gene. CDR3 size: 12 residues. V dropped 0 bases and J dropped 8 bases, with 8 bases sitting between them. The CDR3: CASSLGVPGYTF. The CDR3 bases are TGTGCCAGCAGCTTGGGGGTCCCGGGCTACACCTTC.

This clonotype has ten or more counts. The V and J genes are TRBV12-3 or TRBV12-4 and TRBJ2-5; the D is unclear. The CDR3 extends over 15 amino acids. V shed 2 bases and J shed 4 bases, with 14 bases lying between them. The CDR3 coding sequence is TGTGCCAGCAGTTTACGTACTCGGGTAGGAGAGACCCAGTACTTC. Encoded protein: CASSLRTRVGETQYF.

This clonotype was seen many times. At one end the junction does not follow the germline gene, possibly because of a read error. The DNA for the CDR3 is TGCGGTTGTGGTACCAATCAGCCCCAGCATTTT. This codes for CGCGTNQPQHF. The chain is built from TRBV28 and TRBJ1-5; the D is unclear. The CDR3 covers 11 residues. CDR1 is MDHEN and CDR2 is SYDVKM in the germline V gene.

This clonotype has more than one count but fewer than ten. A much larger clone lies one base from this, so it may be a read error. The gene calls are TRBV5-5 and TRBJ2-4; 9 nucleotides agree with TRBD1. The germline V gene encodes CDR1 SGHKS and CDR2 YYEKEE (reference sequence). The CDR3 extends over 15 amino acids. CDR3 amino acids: CASSYAGTGKKIQYF. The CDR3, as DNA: TGTGCCAGCAGCTATGCTGGGACAGGGAAAAAAATTCAGTACTTC.

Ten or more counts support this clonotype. This chain's CDR3 is CASRGLKRDRVAEAFF. The DNA of the CDR3 is TGTGCCAGCAGGGGCCTAAAAAGAGACAGGGTAGCTGAAGCTTTCTTT. V usage is TRBV25-1 and J usage is TRBJ1-1; 7 bases map to TRBD1. Germline V lookup: CDR1 MGHDK, CDR2 SYGVNS. The V gene end was trimmed by 6 bases and the J gene end by 6 bases; junction bases not matched to a gene: 16. The CDR3 consists of 16 residues.

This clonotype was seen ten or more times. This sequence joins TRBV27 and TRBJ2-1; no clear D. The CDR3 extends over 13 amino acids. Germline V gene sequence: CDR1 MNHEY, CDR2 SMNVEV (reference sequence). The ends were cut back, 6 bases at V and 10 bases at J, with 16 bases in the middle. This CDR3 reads CASSRAHTVEQFF. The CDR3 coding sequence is TGTGCCAGCAGCCGGGCCCATACTGTCGAGCAGTTCTTC.

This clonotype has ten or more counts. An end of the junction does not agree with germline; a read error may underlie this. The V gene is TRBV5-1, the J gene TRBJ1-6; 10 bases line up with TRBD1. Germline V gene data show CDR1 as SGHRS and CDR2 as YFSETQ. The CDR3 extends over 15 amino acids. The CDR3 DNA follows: TGCGCCAGCAGCAGCGGGACAGGGGAGAATTCACCCCTCAACTTT. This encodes CASSSGTGENSPLNF.

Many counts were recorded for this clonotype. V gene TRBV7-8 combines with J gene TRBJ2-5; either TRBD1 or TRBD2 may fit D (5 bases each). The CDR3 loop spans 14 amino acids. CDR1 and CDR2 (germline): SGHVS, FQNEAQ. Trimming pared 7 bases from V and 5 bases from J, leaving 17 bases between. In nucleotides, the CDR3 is TGTGCCAGCACCTGGGGCGGGCGAGGCGAGACCCAGTACTTC. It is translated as CASTWGGRGETQYF.

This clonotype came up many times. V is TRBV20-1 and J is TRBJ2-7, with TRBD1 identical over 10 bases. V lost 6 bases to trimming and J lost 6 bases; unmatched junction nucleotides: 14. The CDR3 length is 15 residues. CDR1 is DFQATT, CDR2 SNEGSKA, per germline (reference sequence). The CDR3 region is CSARDRQGAAGEQYF. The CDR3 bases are TGCAGTGCCCGAGATCGACAGGGGGCGGCAGGCGAGCAGTACTTC.

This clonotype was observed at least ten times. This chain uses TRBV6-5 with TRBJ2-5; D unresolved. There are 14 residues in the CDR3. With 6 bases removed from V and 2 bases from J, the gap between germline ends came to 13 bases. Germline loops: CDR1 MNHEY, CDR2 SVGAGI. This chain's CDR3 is CASSLGSYQETQYF. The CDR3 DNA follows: TGTGCCAGCAGCTTGGGGTCATATCAAGAGACCCAGTACTTC.

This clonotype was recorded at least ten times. CDR3 loop: CASSSPSGSWYNEQFF. The CDR3 coding sequence is TGTGCCAGCAGTTCCCCTAGCGGGAGTTGGTACAATGAGCAGTTCTTC. The gene calls are TRBV28 and TRBJ2-1; 10 nucleotides match TRBD2. This CDR3 region has 16 residues. Looked up from germline, CDR1 is MDHEN and CDR2 is SYDVKM. Trimming cost V 4 bases and J 4 bases; bases outside gene matches: 7.

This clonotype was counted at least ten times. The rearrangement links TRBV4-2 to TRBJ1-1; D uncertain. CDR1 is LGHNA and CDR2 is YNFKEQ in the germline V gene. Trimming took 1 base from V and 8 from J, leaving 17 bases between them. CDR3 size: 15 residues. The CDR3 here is CASSQAETRHLEAFF. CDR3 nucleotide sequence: TGTGCCAGCAGCCAAGCAGAAACGCGGCACTTGGAAGCTTTCTTT.

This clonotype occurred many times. The CDR3 bases are TGTGCCAGCAGCAAGGGTTTCAGCGCAGGCACAGATACGCAGTATTTT. This translates into CASSKGFSAGTDTQYF. V usage is TRBV21-1 and J usage is TRBJ2-3. TRBV21-1 is a pseudogene segment. This CDR3 region has 16 residues.

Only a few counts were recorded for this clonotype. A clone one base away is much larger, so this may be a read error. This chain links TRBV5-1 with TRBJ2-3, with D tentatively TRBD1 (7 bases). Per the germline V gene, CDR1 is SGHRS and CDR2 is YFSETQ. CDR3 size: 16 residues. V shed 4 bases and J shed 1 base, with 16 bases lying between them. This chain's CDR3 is CASSIQQGTGTDTQYF. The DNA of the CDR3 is TGCGCCAGCAGCATTCAACAGGGGACTGGCACAGATACGCAGTATTTT.

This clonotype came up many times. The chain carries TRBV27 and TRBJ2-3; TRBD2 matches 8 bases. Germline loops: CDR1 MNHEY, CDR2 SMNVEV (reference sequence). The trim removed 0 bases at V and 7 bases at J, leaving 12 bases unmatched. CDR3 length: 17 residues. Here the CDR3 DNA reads TGTGCCAGCAGTTTATCGGGAGGGAGCGGGGGCTCCTATACGCAGTATTTT. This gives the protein CASSLSGGSGGSYTQYF.

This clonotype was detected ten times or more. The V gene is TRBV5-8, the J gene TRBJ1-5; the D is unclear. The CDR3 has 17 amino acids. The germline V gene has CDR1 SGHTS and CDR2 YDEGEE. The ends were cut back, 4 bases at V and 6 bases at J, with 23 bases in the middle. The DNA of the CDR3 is TGTGCCAGCAGCCCTCAAGGAGGGCGGGAACTTCGTCAGCCCCAGCATTTT. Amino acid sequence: CASSPQGGRELRQPQHF.

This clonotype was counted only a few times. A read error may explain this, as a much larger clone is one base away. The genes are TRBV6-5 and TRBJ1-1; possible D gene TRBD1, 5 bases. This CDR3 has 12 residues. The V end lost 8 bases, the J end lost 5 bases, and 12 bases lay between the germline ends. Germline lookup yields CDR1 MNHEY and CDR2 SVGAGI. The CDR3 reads CASRGSTTEAFF. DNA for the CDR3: TGTGCCAGCCGGGGGAGTACGACTGAAGCTTTCTTT.

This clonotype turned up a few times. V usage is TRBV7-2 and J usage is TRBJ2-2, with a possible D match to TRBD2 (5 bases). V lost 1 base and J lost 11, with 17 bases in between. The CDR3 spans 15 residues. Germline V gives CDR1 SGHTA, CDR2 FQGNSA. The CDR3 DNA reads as TGTGCCAGCAGCTTAGTGTCAGGAACTAGTGGAGAGCTGTTTTTT. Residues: CASSLVSGTSGELFF. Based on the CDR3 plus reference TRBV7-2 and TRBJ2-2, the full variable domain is GAGVSQSPSNKVTEKGKDVELRCDPISGHTALYWYRQSLGQGLEFLIYFQGNSAPDKSGLPSDRFSAERTGGSVSTLTIQRTQQEDSAVYLCASSLVSGTSGELFFGEGSRLTVL.

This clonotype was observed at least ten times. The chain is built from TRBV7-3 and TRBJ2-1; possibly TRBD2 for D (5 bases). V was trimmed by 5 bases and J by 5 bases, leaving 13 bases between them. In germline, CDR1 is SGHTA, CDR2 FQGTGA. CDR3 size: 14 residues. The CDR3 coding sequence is TGTGCCAGCAGCGCCGCGACTATGAACAATGAGCAGTTCTTC. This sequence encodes CASSAATMNNEQFF.

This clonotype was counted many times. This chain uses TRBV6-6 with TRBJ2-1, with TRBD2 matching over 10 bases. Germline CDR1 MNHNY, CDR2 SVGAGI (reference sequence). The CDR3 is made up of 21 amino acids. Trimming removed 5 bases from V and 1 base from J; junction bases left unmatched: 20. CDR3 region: CASSPDRELAGFIGSYNEQFF. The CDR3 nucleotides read TGTGCCAGCAGTCCCGACAGGGAACTAGCGGGGTTCATAGGGTCCTACAATGAGCAGTTCTTC.

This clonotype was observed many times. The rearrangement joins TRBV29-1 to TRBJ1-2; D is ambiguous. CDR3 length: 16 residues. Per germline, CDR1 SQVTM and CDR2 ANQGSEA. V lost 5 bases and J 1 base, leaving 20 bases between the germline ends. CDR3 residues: CSVLPRSALLNYGYTF. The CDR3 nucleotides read TGCAGCGTTTTGCCCCGGTCAGCCTTGCTTAACTATGGCTACACCTTC.

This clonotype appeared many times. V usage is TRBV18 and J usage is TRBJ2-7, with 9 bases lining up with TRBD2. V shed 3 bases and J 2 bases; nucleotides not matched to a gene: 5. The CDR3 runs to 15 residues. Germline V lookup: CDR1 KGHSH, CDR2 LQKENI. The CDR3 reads CASSPSGSSPYEQYF. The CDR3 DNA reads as TGTGCCAGCTCACCTAGCGGGAGTAGTCCCTACGAGCAGTACTTC. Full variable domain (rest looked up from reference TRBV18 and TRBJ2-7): NAGVMQNPRHLVRRRGQEARLRCSPMKGHSHVYWYRQLPEEGLKFMVYLQKENIIDESGMPKERFSAEFPKEGPSILRIQQVVRGDSAAYFCASSPSGSSPYEQYFGPGTRLTVT.

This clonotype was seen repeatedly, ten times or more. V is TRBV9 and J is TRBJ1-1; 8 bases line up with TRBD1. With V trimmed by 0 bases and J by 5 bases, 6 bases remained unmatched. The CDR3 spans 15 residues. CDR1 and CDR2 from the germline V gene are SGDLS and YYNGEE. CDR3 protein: CASSVGTGRSTEAFF. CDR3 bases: TGTGCCAGCAGCGTAGGGACAGGGCGCTCGACTGAAGCTTTCTTT.